The rows below give T cell receptor beta chains drawn from one sample of a study of blood T cell repertoires in COVID-19. Sequenced by immunoSEQ multiplex PCR; TCRdb stores in-frame clones only, minus some. The table lists roughly 46,000 clones, over 70% of them singletons. The sequencing input was peripheral blood. The receptors shown here come from a human donor with active COVID-19. The donor label of this sample is uncertain. Each CDR3 is given with its conserved first and last residue. Fields, in order: V gene, CDR3 protein.

v_call: TRBV28; cdr3_aa: CASSPQLNYGYTF
v_call: TRBV5-6; cdr3_aa: CASSLRTGGSEKLFF
v_call: TRBV19; cdr3_aa: CASSLTGPGNQPQHF
v_call: TRBV6-6; cdr3_aa: CASSAIGTDGYTF
v_call: TRBV5-4; cdr3_aa: CASSLGDRGRNYGYTF
v_call: TRBV18; cdr3_aa: CASSPRGDQPQHF
v_call: TRBV9; cdr3_aa: CASSEGEQGYGNTIYF
v_call: TRBV7-2; cdr3_aa: CASSSDRDQPQHF
v_call: TRBV29-1; cdr3_aa: CSVVTDRNTGELFF
v_call: TRBV5-1; cdr3_aa: CASSLGTGRLSYEQYF
v_call: TRBV5-1; cdr3_aa: CASSPRLAGGGLGQFF
v_call: TRBV27; cdr3_aa: CASSLSPSNNEQFF
v_call: TRBV28; cdr3_aa: CASSTRRRSSYNEQFF
v_call: TRBV6-6; cdr3_aa: CASSYSSGGKLFF
v_call: TRBV4-2; cdr3_aa: CASSQDVAKGEQYF
v_call: TRBV14; cdr3_aa: CASSRQLYTQYF
v_call: TRBV2; cdr3_aa: CASSVDQEAYEQYF
v_call: TRBV7-2; cdr3_aa: CASSPTTSVNEQFF
v_call: TRBV20-1; cdr3_aa: CSASSVYGQGNSPLHF
v_call: TRBV20-1; cdr3_aa: CSAVGGTGYTF
v_call: TRBV5-4; cdr3_aa: CASSPTTIRTEAFF
v_call: TRBV10-3; cdr3_aa: CAISTKGRAQDEQFF
v_call: TRBV5-4; cdr3_aa: CASSLYSTGETQYF
v_call: TRBV12-3/TRBV12-4; cdr3_aa: CASTIGGEQFF
v_call: TRBV5-1; cdr3_aa: CASSAGTGDTEAFF
v_call: TRBV3-1/TRBV3-2; cdr3_aa: CASRPDPWTGVAEAFF
v_call: TRBV19; cdr3_aa: CASRNRVTGELFF
v_call: TRBV7-8; cdr3_aa: CASSPRGSGFEQYF
v_call: TRBV29-1; cdr3_aa: CSVSHGQGTYEQYF
v_call: TRBV5-8; cdr3_aa: CASGMTPGQGNLKNIQYF
v_call: TRBV2; cdr3_aa: CASSRTSGGGNTGELFF
v_call: TRBV7-2; cdr3_aa: CASSLAGAGTGYGYTF
v_call: TRBV19; cdr3_aa: CASGTGDEAFF
v_call: TRBV5-1; cdr3_aa: CASSPGPRKGGYTF
v_call: TRBV19; cdr3_aa: CATDRGRKGNQPQHF
v_call: TRBV28; cdr3_aa: CASSLMAGQPQHF
v_call: TRBV19; cdr3_aa: CASSMAGNNYGYTF
v_call: TRBV20-1; cdr3_aa: CSASRAFNEQYF
v_call: TRBV10-3; cdr3_aa: CAISESDSRTEAFF
v_call: TRBV6-5; cdr3_aa: CASNEHRRGTEAFF
v_call: TRBV7-8; cdr3_aa: CASTKRGAGEKLFF
v_call: TRBV6-5; cdr3_aa: CATALESGNTIYF
v_call: TRBV5-4; cdr3_aa: CASSLGAGDTEAFF
v_call: TRBV5-1; cdr3_aa: CASSSQGLAGSYEQYF
v_call: TRBV5-6; cdr3_aa: CASSGSLRGTHTDTQYF
v_call: TRBV2; cdr3_aa: CASNPGGSYNSPLHF
v_call: TRBV11-1; cdr3_aa: CASSSAIGRGSNTEAFF
v_call: TRBV11-3; cdr3_aa: CASSFGQASSPLHF
v_call: TRBV6-2/TRBV6-3; cdr3_aa: CASSPTGEMNTEAFF
v_call: TRBV7-3; cdr3_aa: CASSRGQNNEQFF
v_call: TRBV10-2; cdr3_aa: CASSLIGGSAGANVLTF
v_call: TRBV6-6; cdr3_aa: CASRWARTEAFF
v_call: TRBV6-5; cdr3_aa: CASRGRQGFAYEQYF
v_call: TRBV20-1; cdr3_aa: CSASNRVSGNTIYF
v_call: TRBV2; cdr3_aa: CASSRSGLSAGELFF
v_call: TRBV9; cdr3_aa: CASSSALENSPLHF
v_call: TRBV4-1; cdr3_aa: CASSQWTSGRYQETQYF
v_call: TRBV7-9; cdr3_aa: CASSLAGGLYNEQFF
v_call: TRBV5-1; cdr3_aa: CASSQDSVTGELFF